One and the same sample provided the 2 T cell receptor beta chains below, sequenced in a study of blood T cell repertoires in COVID-19. Only in-frame clones appear in the TCRdb table, and some are missing; sequencing was by immunoSEQ multiplex PCR. The profile shows over 120,000 clones, roughly 79% of them singletons. The sequenced sample consisted of peripheral blood. These receptors were collected from a woman in her sixties with acute or convalescent COVID-19.

Here the CDR3 DNA reads TGTGCCAGCTCCTTAGACAGAACCTACGAGCAGTACTTC. Its translation is CASSLDRTYEQYF. V usage is TRBV18 and J usage is TRBJ2-7; maybe TRBD1 (5 bases). Trimming took 6 bases from V and 2 from J, leaving 11 bases between them. The germline V gene has CDR1 KGHSH and CDR2 LQKENI. This CDR3 contains 13 residues.

V and J are TRBV19 and TRBJ1-3, with D tentatively TRBD1 (6 bases). The V end was cut by 5 bases, the J end by 0 bases, with 11 bases between. Germline CDR1 and CDR2: LNHDA and SQIVND (reference sequence). The CDR3 totals 15 residues. This chain's CDR3 is CASSLQGSSGNTIYF. The CDR3, as DNA: TGTGCCAGTAGTCTTCAGGGGAGCTCTGGAAACACCATATATTTT.